This TCR beta chain was identified during a study of molecular identifiers for immune sequencing clone quantification. TCRdb recomputed calls from the PCR reads with MiXCR, one row per CDR3 protein. This sample has under 100,000 distinct CDR3 sequences, with around a quarter found just once. CDR3 size: 14 residues. The V gene's germline CDR1 is MNHNS and CDR2 SASEGT. With 5 bases clipped from V and 5 bases from J, the junction kept 6 bases outside the gene matches. Findings of the study overall: Clones of above 20 RNA copies carried over 97% of effector molecules; in naive cells they carried under 1%.

Comments on this clonotype: The antigen is not known.

The sequence derives from a human donor in good health. Some libraries in this study had Jurkat cell RNA spiked in. The sequencing input was naive CD8+ T cells from blood, with Jurkat cell RNA spiked in. Subset denoted: FACS-sorted CD8+CD4-CCR7+CD45RA+ naive T cells. V is TRBV6-1 and J is TRBJ2-7; TRBD1 agrees at 10 bases. CDR3 loop: CASSLGQGTHEQYF. The CDR3 DNA is TGTGCCAGCAGTTTGGGACAGGGGACGCACGAGCAGTACTTC.